This T cell receptor (beta chain) was obtained from a study of shared clonotypes between healthy human individuals. V was pared by 6 bases and J by 1 base, with 15 bases between. The CDR3 sequence is 15 residues long. Germline CDR1 MNHEY, CDR2 SVGAGI. Genomic DNA (from each subset) was split evenly across several immunoSEQ plates. In the source study's methods: ImmunoSEQ output held junction-only sequences without quality scores, so filtering differed. Generated by immunoSEQ multiplex PCR, the TCRdb table keeps only in-frame clones and is missing some. That table supplies the V and J calls and clone size; D and trimming were determined from the DNA. The sample carries some 2,400,000 clones, nearly 97% recorded once.

Input material: naive CD4+ T cells sorted from blood. As for subset: CD45RA+ positively selected. The rearrangement uses TRBV6-5 and TRBJ1-1; no reliable D call. The TCR comes from a man between 18 and 35 years old in good health. The CDR3 loop is CASRFFGVGNTEAFF. The CDR3 DNA follows: TGTGCCAGCAGATTCTTTGGGGTAGGGAACACTGAAGCTTTCTTT.